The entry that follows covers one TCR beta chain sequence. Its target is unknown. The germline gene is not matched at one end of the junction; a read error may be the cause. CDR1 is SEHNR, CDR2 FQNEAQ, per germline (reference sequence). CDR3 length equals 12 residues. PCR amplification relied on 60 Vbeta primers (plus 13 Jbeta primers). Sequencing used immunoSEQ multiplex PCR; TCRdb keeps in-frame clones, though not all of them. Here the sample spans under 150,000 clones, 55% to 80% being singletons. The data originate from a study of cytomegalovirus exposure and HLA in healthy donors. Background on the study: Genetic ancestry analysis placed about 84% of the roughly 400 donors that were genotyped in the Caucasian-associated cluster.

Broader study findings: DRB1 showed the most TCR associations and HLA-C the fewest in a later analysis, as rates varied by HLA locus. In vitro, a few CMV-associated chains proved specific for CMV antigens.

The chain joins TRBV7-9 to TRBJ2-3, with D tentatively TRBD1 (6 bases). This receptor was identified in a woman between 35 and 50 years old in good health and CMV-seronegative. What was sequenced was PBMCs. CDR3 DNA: TGTTCCAGCACCCCTGGGGACAAGCGGCAGTATTTT. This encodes CSSTPGDKRQYF.